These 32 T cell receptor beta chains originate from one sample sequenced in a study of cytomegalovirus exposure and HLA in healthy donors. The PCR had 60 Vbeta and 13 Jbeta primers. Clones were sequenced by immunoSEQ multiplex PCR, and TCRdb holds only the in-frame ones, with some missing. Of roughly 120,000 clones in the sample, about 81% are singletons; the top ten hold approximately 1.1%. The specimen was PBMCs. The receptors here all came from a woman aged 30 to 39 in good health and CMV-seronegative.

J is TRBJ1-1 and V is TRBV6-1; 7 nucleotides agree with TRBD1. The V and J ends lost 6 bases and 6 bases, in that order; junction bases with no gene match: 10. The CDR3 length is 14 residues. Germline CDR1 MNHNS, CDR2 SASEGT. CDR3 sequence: CASSLQGRIPEAFF. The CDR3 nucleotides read TGTGCCAGCAGCTTACAGGGGAGAATACCTGAAGCTTTCTTT.

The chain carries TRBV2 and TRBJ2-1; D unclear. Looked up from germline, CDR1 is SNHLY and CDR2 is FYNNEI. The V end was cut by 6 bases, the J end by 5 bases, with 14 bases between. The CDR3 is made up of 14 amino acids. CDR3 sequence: CASSYSQADNEQFF. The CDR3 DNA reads TGTGCCAGCAGCTACAGTCAGGCCGACAATGAGCAGTTCTTC.

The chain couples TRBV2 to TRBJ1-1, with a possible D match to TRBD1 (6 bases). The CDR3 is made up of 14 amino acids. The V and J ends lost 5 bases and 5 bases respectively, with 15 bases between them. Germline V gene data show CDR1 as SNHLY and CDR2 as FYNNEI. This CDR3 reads CASSRYREGTEAFF. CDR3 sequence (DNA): TGTGCCAGCAGTCGATACAGGGAGGGGACTGAAGCTTTCTTT. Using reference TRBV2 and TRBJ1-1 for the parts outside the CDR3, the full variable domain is EPEVTQTPSHQVTQMGQEVILRCVPISNHLYFYWYRQILGQKVEFLVSFYNNEISEKSEIFDDQFSVERPDGSNFTLKIRSTKLEDSAMYFCASSRYREGTEAFFGQGTRLTVV.

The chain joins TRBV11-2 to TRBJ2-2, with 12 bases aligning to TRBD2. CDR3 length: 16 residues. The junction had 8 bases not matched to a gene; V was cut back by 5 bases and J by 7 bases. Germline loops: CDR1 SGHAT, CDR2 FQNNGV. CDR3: CASSLQGLAGIGELFF. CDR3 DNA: TGTGCCAGCAGCCTCCAAGGACTAGCGGGAATCGGGGAGCTGTTTTTT.

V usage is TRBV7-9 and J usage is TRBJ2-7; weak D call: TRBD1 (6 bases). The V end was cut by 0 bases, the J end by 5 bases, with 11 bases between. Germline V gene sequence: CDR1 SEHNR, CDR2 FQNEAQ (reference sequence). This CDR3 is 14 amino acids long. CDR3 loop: CASSLARGAHEQYF. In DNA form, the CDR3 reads TGTGCCAGCAGCTTAGCCAGGGGAGCCCACGAGCAGTACTTC.

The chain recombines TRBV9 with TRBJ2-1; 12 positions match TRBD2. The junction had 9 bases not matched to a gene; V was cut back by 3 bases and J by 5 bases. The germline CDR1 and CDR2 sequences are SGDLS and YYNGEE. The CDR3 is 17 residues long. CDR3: CASSDRLAGVPNNEQFF. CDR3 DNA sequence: TGTGCCAGCAGCGATCGACTAGCGGGGGTACCAAACAATGAGCAGTTCTTC.

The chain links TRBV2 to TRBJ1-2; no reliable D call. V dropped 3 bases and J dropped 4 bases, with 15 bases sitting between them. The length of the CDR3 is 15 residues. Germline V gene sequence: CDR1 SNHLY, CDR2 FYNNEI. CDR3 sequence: CASSDLQRPTYGYTF. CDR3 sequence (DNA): TGTGCCAGCAGTGATTTACAGAGACCAACCTATGGCTACACCTTC. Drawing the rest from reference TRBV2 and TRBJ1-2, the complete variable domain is EPEVTQTPSHQVTQMGQEVILRCVPISNHLYFYWYRQILGQKVEFLVSFYNNEISEKSEIFDDQFSVERPDGSNFTLKIRSTKLEDSAMYFCASSDLQRPTYGYTFGSGTRLTVV.

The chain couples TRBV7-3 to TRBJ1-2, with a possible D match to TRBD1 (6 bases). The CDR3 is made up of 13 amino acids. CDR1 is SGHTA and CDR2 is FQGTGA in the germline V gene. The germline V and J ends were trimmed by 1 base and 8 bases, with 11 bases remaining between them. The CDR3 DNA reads TGTGCCAGCAGCTTAAATCCAGGGGTAGGCTACACCTTC. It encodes CASSLNPGVGYTF.

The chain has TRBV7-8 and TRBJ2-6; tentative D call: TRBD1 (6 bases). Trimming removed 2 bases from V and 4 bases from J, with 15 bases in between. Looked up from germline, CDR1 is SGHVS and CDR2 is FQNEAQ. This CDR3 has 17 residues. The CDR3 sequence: CASSLRGTGTGANVLTF. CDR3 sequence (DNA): TGTGCCAGCAGCTTAAGGGGTACAGGGACCGGGGCCAACGTCCTGACTTTC.

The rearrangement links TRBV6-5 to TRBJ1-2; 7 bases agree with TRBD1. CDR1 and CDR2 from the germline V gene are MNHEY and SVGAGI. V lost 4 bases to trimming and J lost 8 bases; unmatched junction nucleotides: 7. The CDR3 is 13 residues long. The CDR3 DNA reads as TGTGCCAGCAGTTCGACAGGGCATCGGGGCTACACCTTC. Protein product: CASSSTGHRGYTF.

For the CDR3, the DNA is TGTGCCAGCAGTTATAGCGGGGGCCTTTACAATGAGCAGTTCTTC. It yields the protein CASSYSGGLYNEQFF. The chain links TRBV6-5 to TRBJ2-1; 9 bases map to TRBD2. This CDR3 region has 15 residues. Looked up from germline, CDR1 is MNHEY and CDR2 is SVGAGI. Losses at the gene ends were 3 bases for V and 4 bases for J; bases not matched to a gene: 4.

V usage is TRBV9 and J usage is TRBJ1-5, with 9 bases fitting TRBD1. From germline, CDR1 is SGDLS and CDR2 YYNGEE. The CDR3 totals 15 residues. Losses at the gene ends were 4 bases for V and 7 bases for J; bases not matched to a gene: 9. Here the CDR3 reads CASSPGGQGGQPQHF. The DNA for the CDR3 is TGTGCCAGCAGCCCCGGGGGACAGGGTGGACAGCCCCAGCATTTT.

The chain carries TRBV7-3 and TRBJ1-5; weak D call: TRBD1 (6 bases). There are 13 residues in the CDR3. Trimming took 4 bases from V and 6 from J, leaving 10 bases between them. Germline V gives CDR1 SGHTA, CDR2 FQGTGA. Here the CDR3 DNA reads TGTGCCAGCAGCTCAGGGGCAAGTCAGCCCCAGCATTTT. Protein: CASSSGASQPQHF.

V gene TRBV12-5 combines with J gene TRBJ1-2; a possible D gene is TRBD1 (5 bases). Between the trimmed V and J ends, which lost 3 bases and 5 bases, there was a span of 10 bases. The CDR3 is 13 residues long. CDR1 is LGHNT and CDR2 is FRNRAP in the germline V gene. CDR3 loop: CASGFEGRYGYTF. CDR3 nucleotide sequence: TGTGCTAGTGGTTTCGAGGGGAGGTATGGCTACACCTTC.

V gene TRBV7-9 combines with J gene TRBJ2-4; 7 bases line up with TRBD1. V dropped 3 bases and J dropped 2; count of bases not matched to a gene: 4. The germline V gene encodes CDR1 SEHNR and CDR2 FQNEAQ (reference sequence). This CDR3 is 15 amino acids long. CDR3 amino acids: CASSLTGLTKNIQYF. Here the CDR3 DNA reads TGTGCCAGCAGCTTGACAGGGTTAACCAAAAACATTCAGTACTTC.

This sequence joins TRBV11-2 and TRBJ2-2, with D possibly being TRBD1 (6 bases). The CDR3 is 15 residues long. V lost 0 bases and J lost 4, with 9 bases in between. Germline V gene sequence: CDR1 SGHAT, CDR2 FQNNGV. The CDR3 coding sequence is TGTGCCAGCAGCTTAGAGCGGACAGTCACCGGGGAGCTGTTTTTT. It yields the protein CASSLERTVTGELFF.

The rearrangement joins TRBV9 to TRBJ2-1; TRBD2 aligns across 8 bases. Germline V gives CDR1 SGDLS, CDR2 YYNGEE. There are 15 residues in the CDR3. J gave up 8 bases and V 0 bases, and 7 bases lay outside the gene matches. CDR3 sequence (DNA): TGTGCCAGCAGCGTAGGCCACGGGGGGGCAGATGAGCAGTTCTTC. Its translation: CASSVGHGGADEQFF.

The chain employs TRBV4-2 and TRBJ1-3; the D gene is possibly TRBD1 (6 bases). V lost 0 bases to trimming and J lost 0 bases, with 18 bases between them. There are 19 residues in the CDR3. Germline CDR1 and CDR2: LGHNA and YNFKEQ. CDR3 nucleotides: TGTGCCAGCAGCCAAGAGACCAGGGGCCGCCATCACTCTGGAAACACCATATATTTT. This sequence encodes CASSQETRGRHHSGNTIYF.

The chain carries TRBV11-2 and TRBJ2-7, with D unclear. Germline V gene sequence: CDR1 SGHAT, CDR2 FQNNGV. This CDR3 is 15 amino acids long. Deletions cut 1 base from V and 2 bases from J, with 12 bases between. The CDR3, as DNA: TGTGCCAGCAGCTTAGTTTTTGGGCAGACCTACGAGCAGTACTTC. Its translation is CASSLVFGQTYEQYF.

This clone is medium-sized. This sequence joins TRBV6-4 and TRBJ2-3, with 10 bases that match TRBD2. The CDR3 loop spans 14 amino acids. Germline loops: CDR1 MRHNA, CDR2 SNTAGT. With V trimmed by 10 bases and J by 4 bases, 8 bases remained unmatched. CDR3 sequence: CATSQAGGADTQYF. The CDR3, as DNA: TGTGCCACCTCACAAGCGGGAGGGGCAGATACGCAGTATTTT.

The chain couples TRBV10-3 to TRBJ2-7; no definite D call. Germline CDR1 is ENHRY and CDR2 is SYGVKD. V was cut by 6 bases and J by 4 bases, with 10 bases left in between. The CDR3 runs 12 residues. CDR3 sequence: CAISQTHYEQYF. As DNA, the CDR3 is TGTGCCATCAGCCAAACACATTACGAGCAGTACTTC.

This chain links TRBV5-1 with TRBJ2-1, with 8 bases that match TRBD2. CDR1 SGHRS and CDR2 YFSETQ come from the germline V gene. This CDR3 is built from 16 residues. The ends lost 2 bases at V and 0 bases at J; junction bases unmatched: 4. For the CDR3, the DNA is TGCGCCAGCAGCTTCTTAGCGGGAACCTCCTACAATGAGCAGTTCTTC. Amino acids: CASSFLAGTSYNEQFF.

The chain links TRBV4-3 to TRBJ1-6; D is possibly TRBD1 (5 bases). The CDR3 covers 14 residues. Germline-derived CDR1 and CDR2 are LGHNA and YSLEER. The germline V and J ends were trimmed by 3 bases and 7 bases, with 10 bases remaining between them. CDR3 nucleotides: TGCGCCAGCAGCCATGTCTCAGGGAATTCACCCCTCCACTTT. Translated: CASSHVSGNSPLHF.

The CDR3 DNA follows: TGCGCCAGCAGCCAAGGGACAGGGACCGACAATGAGCAGTTCTTC. This sequence encodes CASSQGTGTDNEQFF. The rearrangement uses TRBV4-3 and TRBJ2-1, with 8 bases matching TRBD1. J lost 5 bases, V lost 1 base, and 4 bases had no gene match. The CDR3 runs 15 residues. Looked up from germline, CDR1 is LGHNA and CDR2 is YSLEER.

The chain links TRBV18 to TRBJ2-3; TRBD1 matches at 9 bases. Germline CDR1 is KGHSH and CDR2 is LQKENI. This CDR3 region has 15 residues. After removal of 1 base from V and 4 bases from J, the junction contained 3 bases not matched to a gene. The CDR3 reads CASSPRQGEADTQYF. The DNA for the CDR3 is TGTGCCAGCTCACCACGACAGGGGGAGGCAGATACGCAGTATTTT.

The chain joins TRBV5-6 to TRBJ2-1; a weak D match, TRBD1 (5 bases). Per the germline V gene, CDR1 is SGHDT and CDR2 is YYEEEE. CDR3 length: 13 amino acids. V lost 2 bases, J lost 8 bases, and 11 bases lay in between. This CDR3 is CASSFYRGDEQFF. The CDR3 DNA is TGTGCCAGCAGCTTTTATAGGGGTGATGAGCAGTTCTTC.

CDR3 bases: TGTGCCATCAGTGATACTAGCGGGAGCTCCTACAATGAGCAGTTCTTC. It codes for CAISDTSGSSYNEQFF. The chain uses TRBV10-3 and TRBJ2-1; 11 bases align to TRBD2. The CDR3 runs to 16 residues. The J segment lost 0 bases and the V segment lost 3 bases, leaving 1 base of the junction unmatched. Germline V gives CDR1 ENHRY, CDR2 SYGVKD.

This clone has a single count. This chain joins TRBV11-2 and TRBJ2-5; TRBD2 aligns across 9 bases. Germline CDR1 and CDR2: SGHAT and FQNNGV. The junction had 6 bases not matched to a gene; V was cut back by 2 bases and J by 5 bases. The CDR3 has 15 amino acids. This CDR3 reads CASSLTLAGIETQYF. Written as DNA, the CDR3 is TGTGCCAGCAGCTTAACGCTAGCGGGAATCGAGACCCAGTACTTC. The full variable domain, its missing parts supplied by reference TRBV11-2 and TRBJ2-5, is EAGVAQSPRYKIIEKRQSVAFWCNPISGHATLYWYQQILGQGPKLLIQFQNNGVVDDSQLPKDRFSAERLKGVDSTLKIQPAKLEDSAVYLCASSLTLAGIETQYFGPGTRLLVL.

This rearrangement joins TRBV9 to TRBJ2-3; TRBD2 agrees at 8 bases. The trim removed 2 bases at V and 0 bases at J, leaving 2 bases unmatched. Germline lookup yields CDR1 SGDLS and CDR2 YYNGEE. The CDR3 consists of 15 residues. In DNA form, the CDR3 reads TGTGCCAGCAGCGTGTCTAGCGGGAGCACAGATACGCAGTATTTT. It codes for CASSVSSGSTDTQYF.

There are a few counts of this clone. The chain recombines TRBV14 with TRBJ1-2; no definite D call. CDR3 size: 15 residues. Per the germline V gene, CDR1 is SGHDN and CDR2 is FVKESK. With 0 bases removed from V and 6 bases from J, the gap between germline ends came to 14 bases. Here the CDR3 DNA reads TGTGCCAGCAGCCAAGAACGCCTCCCGCGAAATGGCTACACCTTC. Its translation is CASSQERLPRNGYTF.

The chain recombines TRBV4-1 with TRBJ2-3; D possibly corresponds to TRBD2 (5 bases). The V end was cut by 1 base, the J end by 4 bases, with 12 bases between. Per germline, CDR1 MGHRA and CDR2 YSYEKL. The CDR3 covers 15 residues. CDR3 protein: CASSQVRLAPDTQYF. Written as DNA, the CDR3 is TGCGCCAGCAGCCAAGTCCGGCTAGCCCCAGATACGCAGTATTTT.

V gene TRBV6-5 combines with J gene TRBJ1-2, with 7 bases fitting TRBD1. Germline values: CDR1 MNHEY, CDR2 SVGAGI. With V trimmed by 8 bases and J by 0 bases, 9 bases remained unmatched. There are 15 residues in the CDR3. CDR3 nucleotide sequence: TGTGCCAGCGGGAAAGGGGGCTCTCCTAACTATGGCTACACCTTC. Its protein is CASGKGGSPNYGYTF.